Reported below is one TCR beta chain. Its antigen is unidentified. The data originate from a study of Ad26.COV2.S vaccination and SARS-CoV-2 variants. The wider study: Within the COV1001 Ad26.COV2.S trial arm, the donor was enrolled. Participants got Ad26.COV2.S intramuscularly, once or twice 56 days apart. Study-wide points: Measurements of TCR breadth and depth may have given underestimates of the total T cell responses.

The treatment is: roughly 18 received Ad26.COV2.S at low or high dose, single or two shots; about 5 received placebo; per-sample allocation not given. Each sample was drawn 63 days after the first injection (of vaccine or placebo). In the vaccine, an Ad26 vector expressed the SARS-CoV-2 spike of the Wuhan strain. The germline gives CDR1 SGHVS, CDR2 FQNEAQ. CDR3 size: 14 residues. Unmatched junction bases numbered 7, after V lost 5 bases and J lost 5 bases. The table came from immunoSEQ multiplex PCR; TCRdb's copy has only in-frame clones and leaves some out. The sample lists around 320,000 clones; around 85% were seen once.

This clonotype originated in a person between 18 and 65 years old who received the Ad26.COV2.S COVID-19 vaccine or a placebo. This rearrangement joins TRBV7-8 to TRBJ2-3; TRBD1 matches at 7 bases. This specimen was peripheral blood, taken in a trial of Ad26.COV2.S vaccine versus placebo. Written as DNA, the CDR3 is TGTGCCAGCAGCCGGACAGGCTTGGTAGATACGCAGTATTTT. As protein: CASSRTGLVDTQYF.